Only a few counts were recorded for the clone carrying this T cell receptor (beta chain). As yet, its antigen is unknown. This sample was included in a study of blood T cells in healthy people across ages. Findings and limits, study-wide: Long-lived donors had more naive CD4+ cells and higher diversity than aged donors.

In germline, CDR1 is SGHTA, CDR2 FQGTGA. J lost 2 bases, V lost 2 bases, and 11 bases had no gene match. The CDR3 consists of 17 residues. Then a second PCR, running roughly 7 to 12 cycles, was carried out with a sample-barcoded 5' primer and a J-beta primer mix. From the 5' RACE reads, TCRdb called clonotypes with MiXCR, one entry per CDR3 protein. The sample carries roughly 1,500,000 distinct CDR3 sequences, approximately 42% recorded once. Sequencing used blood. The genes are TRBV7-3 and TRBJ1-2; 7 bases agree with TRBD1. This receptor was obtained from a woman between 18 and 29 years old in good health. DNA of the CDR3: TGTGCCAGCAGCTTACAGGGGGGAGGACTAGGAAACTATGGCTACACCTTC. This gives the protein CASSLQGGGLGNYGYTF.